These 14 T cell receptor beta chains share one sample of origin, sequenced in a study of blood T cell repertoires in COVID-19. The data were produced by immunoSEQ multiplex PCR, yet TCRdb's version contains in-frame clones alone and is incomplete. The data contain 95,000 to 130,000 clones, approximately 80% of them singletons. Sequencing used peripheral blood. The receptors stem from a man aged 65 to 85 with active or convalescent COVID-19.

The chain uses TRBV9 and TRBJ2-1; 8 nucleotides line up with TRBD2. The germline V gene has CDR1 SGDLS and CDR2 YYNGEE. The CDR3 is 14 amino acids. Germline trimming cut 8 bases from V and 5 bases from J; bases unmatched to any gene: 9. DNA for the CDR3: TGTGCCAGTCAACCGGGGGGGCTGAACAATGAGCAGTTCTTC. Its protein is CASQPGGLNNEQFF.

V and J are TRBV5-1 and TRBJ1-5; maybe TRBD1 (6 bases). The CDR3 has 15 amino acids. Germline CDR1 reads SGHRS; CDR2 reads YFSETQ. The germline V and J ends were trimmed by 4 bases and 0 bases, with 11 bases remaining between them. The CDR3 here is CASSPQGISNQPQHF. The DNA for the CDR3 is TGCGCCAGCAGCCCACAGGGTATTAGCAATCAGCCCCAGCATTTT. Combining the CDR3 with reference TRBV5-1 and TRBJ1-5 gives the whole variable domain KAGVTQTPRYLIKTRGQQVTLSCSPISGHRSVSWYQQTPGQGLQFLFEYFSETQRNKGNFPGRFSGRQFSNSRSEMNVSTLELGDSALYLCASSPQGISNQPQHFGDGTRLSIL.

The chain joins TRBV4-2 to TRBJ1-4; TRBD1 might be the D (5 bases). The V end was cut by 0 bases, the J end by 0 bases, with 11 bases between. CDR1 and CDR2 (germline): LGHNA, YNFKEQ. This CDR3 is 17 amino acids long. The CDR3 DNA reads as TGTGCCAGCAGCCAAGAACGCGGGGGTTCAACTAATGAAAAACTGTTTTTT. Amino acid sequence: CASSQERGGSTNEKLFF.

This clone appeared a few times. V is TRBV5-1 and J is TRBJ2-3, with D possibly being TRBD2 (5 bases). The V and J ends lost 4 bases and 1 base respectively, with 10 bases between them. In germline, CDR1 is SGHRS, CDR2 YFSETQ. The CDR3 is 14 residues long. This CDR3 is CASSRQEGTDTQYF. Written as DNA, the CDR3 is TGCGCCAGCAGCCGCCAGGAGGGCACAGATACGCAGTATTTT.

The chain recombines TRBV7-2 with TRBJ1-3, with 8 bases identical to TRBD1. CDR1 and CDR2 from the germline V gene are SGHTA and FQGNSA. CDR3 length: 14 amino acids. The ends lost 10 bases at V and 0 bases at J; junction bases unmatched: 5. CDR3 sequence (DNA): TGTGCCACAGGGGACAGGCACTCTGGAAACACCATATATTTT. Translated, it gives CATGDRHSGNTIYF.

The J gene is TRBJ2-5, the V gene TRBV19, with D unclear. In germline, CDR1 is LNHDA, CDR2 SQIVND (reference sequence). The germline V and J ends were trimmed by 5 bases and 4 bases, with 20 bases remaining between them. This CDR3 is 16 amino acids long. In DNA, the CDR3 is TGTGCCAGTAGTGACTCGCTAACTTCCCGCCGAGAGACCCAGTACTTC. The encoded protein is CASSDSLTSRRETQYF. Full variable domain (outside the CDR3, taken from reference TRBV19 and TRBJ2-5): DGGITQSPKYLFRKEGQNVTLSCEQNLNHDAMYWYRQDPGQGLRLIYYSQIVNDFQKGDIAEGYSVSREKKESFPLTVTSAQKNPTAFYLCASSDSLTSRRETQYFGPGTRLLVL.

The chain's CDR3 is CASSVQDRAKGANVLTF. The CDR3 DNA follows: TGTGCCAGCAGCGTCCAGGACAGGGCAAAAGGGGCCAACGTCCTGACTTTC. The chain employs TRBV9 and TRBJ2-6; 8 bases align to TRBD1. The trim removed 2 bases at V and 4 bases at J, leaving 8 bases unmatched. In germline, CDR1 is SGDLS, CDR2 YYNGEE. This CDR3 contains 17 residues.

The chain carries TRBV28 and TRBJ2-1, with TRBD2 identical over 9 bases. Germline V gene data show CDR1 as MDHEN and CDR2 as SYDVKM. The trim removed 3 bases at V and 9 bases at J, leaving 9 bases unmatched. This CDR3 is built from 15 residues. DNA for the CDR3: TGTGCCAGCAGTTTCTCTGGCGGGAGGGCAGGTGAGCAGTTCTTC. Protein sequence: CASSFSGGRAGEQFF.

V usage is TRBV4-2 and J usage is TRBJ2-1, with a weak D call TRBD2 (7 bases). The germline V and J ends were trimmed by 0 bases and 3 bases, with 15 bases remaining between them. CDR1 is LGHNA, CDR2 YNFKEQ, per germline. This CDR3 is built from 17 residues. The CDR3 DNA follows: TGTGCCAGCAGCCAAGATAGGGGGGGGACCTACTACAATGAGCAGTTCTTC. Translating gives CASSQDRGGTYYNEQFF.

This clone counts as medium-sized. J is TRBJ2-7 and V is TRBV20-1; TRBD1 might be the D (6 bases). There are 13 residues in the CDR3. Per the germline V gene, CDR1 is DFQATT and CDR2 is SNEGSKA (reference sequence). Trimming took off 3 bases at V and 6 bases at J, with 15 bases between the two ends. This chain's CDR3 is CSASMGQLFEQYF. The CDR3 nucleotides are TGCAGTGCTAGTATGGGACAACTTTTCGAGCAGTACTTC.

The genes are TRBV6-1 and TRBJ1-3; 11 nucleotides agree with TRBD1. Trimming removed 2 bases from V and 1 base from J; junction bases left unmatched: 16. The CDR3 sequence is 21 residues long. In germline, CDR1 is MNHNS, CDR2 SASEGT. The CDR3 region has the DNA TGTGCCAGCAGTGAACTTCTTCCGGGACAGGGGGTTATAGGTTCTGGAAACACCATATATTTT. The encoded protein is CASSELLPGQGVIGSGNTIYF.

This rearrangement joins TRBV7-8 to TRBJ2-7; the match to TRBD1 covers 10 bases. J was trimmed by 6 bases and V by 5 bases; bases with no gene match: 7. This CDR3 region has 14 residues. Germline CDR1 reads SGHVS; CDR2 reads FQNEAQ. CDR3 nucleotides: TGTGCCAGCAGCCTTGACAGGGGGCGCGGCGAGCAGTACTTC. The encoded protein is CASSLDRGRGEQYF.

J is TRBJ1-2 and V is TRBV27, with 8 bases fitting TRBD1. CDR3 length equals 15 residues. CDR1 is MNHEY, CDR2 SMNVEV, per germline (reference sequence). Germline trimming cut 5 bases from V and 7 bases from J; bases unmatched to any gene: 12. CDR3 sequence reads: CASSPSRTGSGGYTF. The CDR3 DNA is TGTGCCAGCAGTCCTTCGAGGACAGGGTCGGGTGGCTACACCTTC.

This clone has a handful of counts. The J gene is TRBJ2-1, the V gene TRBV7-2; TRBD2 aligns across 9 bases. Germline CDR1 is SGHTA and CDR2 is FQGNSA. J gave up 9 bases and V 5 bases, and 11 bases lay outside the gene matches. The CDR3 extends over 15 amino acids. The CDR3 spells CASSRIAAGGGEQFF. CDR3 DNA sequence: TGTGCCAGCAGCCGCATTGCAGCGGGAGGTGGTGAGCAGTTCTTC.